This TCR beta chain emerged from a study of cytomegalovirus exposure and HLA in healthy donors. Study-wide findings and caveats: In a later analysis, productive TCRs from donors in an Asian-associated ancestry cluster reportedly carried fewer N-insertions than the cohort mean. TCR beta chains numbering under 200 were designated cytomegalovirus-associated. Sequencing had likely introduced a cluster of highly shared sequence variants as an artifact.

The PCR had 60 Vbeta and 13 Jbeta primers. Sequenced by immunoSEQ multiplex PCR; TCRdb stores in-frame clones only, minus some. The ten most abundant clones cover approximately 1.6% of a sample with over 100,000 clones. Losses at the gene ends were 3 bases for V and 6 bases for J; bases not matched to a gene: 13. This CDR3 has 17 amino acids. CDR1 is MNHEY, CDR2 SMNVEV, per germline (reference sequence). As concerns this clone: Its antigen is unidentified.

The rearrangement uses TRBV27 and TRBJ2-1; 8 bases match TRBD2. Sequenced input: PBMCs. The clonotype comes from a woman aged 40 to 50 in good health and CMV-seropositive. This CDR3 reads CASSFGLAGGPGNEQFF. The CDR3 DNA reads as TGTGCCAGCAGTTTTGGTCTGGCGGGAGGACCCGGCAATGAGCAGTTCTTC.